The 13 T cell receptor beta chains given below trace back to one sample, sequenced in a study of cytomegalovirus exposure and HLA in healthy donors. Produced via immunoSEQ multiplex PCR; TCRdb's table is partial and in-frame only. The sample lists over 150,000 clones; 65% to 90% were seen once. The material sequenced was PBMCs. The receptors originated from a woman aged 30 to 39 in good health and CMV-seropositive.

This clone was observed a single time. The chain carries TRBV6-1 and TRBJ2-5; D unresolved. The CDR3 is made up of 16 amino acids. The germline V gene encodes CDR1 MNHNS and CDR2 SASEGT. The ends were cut back, 0 bases at V and 2 bases at J, with 13 bases in the middle. The CDR3 protein is CASSEAARLRQETQYF. The CDR3, as DNA: TGTGCCAGCAGTGAAGCGGCAAGATTAAGACAAGAGACCCAGTACTTC.

The V call is TRBV27, the J call TRBJ1-2; D is ambiguous. The V gene lost 3 bases and the J gene lost 8 bases, with 13 bases spanning the gap. CDR3 size: 13 residues. Germline CDR1 and CDR2: MNHEY and SMNVEV (reference sequence). The CDR3 sequence is CASSLGAASGYTF. DNA for the CDR3: TGTGCCAGCAGTTTGGGCGCCGCCAGCGGCTACACCTTC.

In DNA form, the CDR3 reads TGTGCCAGCAGTACGGACAGGGGAATTCCCGGGGAGCTGTTTTTT. Translated, it gives CASSTDRGIPGELFF. J is TRBJ2-2 and V is TRBV6-5, with 9 bases matching TRBD1. Germline V lookup: CDR1 MNHEY, CDR2 SVGAGI. The J segment lost 6 bases and the V segment lost 5 bases, leaving 7 bases of the junction unmatched. This CDR3 has 15 amino acids.

V is TRBV27 and J is TRBJ2-2, with 10 bases that match TRBD1. Germline trimming cut 3 bases from V and 5 bases from J; bases unmatched to any gene: 12. Germline lookup yields CDR1 MNHEY and CDR2 SMNVEV (reference sequence). The CDR3 spans 18 residues. The CDR3 loop reads CASSFNPFGTGVTGELFF. The CDR3, as DNA: TGTGCCAGCAGTTTCAACCCCTTCGGGACAGGGGTGACCGGGGAGCTGTTTTTT.

Worth noting for this clone: The same CDR3 arises from other DNA sequences in this sample as well. This chain uses TRBV29-1 with TRBJ2-1; D ambiguous. CDR3 length equals 13 residues. The germline gives CDR1 SQVTM, CDR2 ANQGSEA. V lost 4 bases to trimming and J lost 1 base, with 8 bases between them. For the CDR3, the DNA is TGCAGCGTTGGGCAGGTGTCCTACAATGAGCAGTTCTTC. Its translation is CSVGQVSYNEQFF.

The chain combines TRBV27 with TRBJ2-1; 8 positions match TRBD2. Germline CDR1 MNHEY, CDR2 SMNVEV (reference sequence). Trimming cost V 0 bases and J 8 bases; bases outside gene matches: 18. The CDR3 is made up of 19 amino acids. The CDR3 loop is CASSLSSPSGAGGIYEQFF. CDR3 DNA sequence: TGTGCCAGCAGTTTATCATCTCCATCTGGGGCGGGAGGAATCTATGAGCAGTTCTTC.

The gene calls are TRBV5-1 and TRBJ2-7; D is unclear. V was cut by 0 bases and J by 1 base, with 17 bases left in between. The CDR3 runs 17 residues. CDR1 is SGHRS and CDR2 is YFSETQ in the germline V gene. In nucleotides, the CDR3 is TGCGCCAGCAGCTTGGTTCCTTCCCCCAGAGCGTCCTACGAGCAGTACTTC. It translates to CASSLVPSPRASYEQYF.

The chain has TRBV28 and TRBJ1-2, with 8 nucleotides matching TRBD1. The V gene's germline CDR1 is MDHEN and CDR2 SYDVKM. The V segment lost 5 bases and the J segment 5 bases; nucleotides outside the gene matches: 13. There are 16 residues in the CDR3. For the CDR3, the DNA is TGTGCCAGCAGTGCTCTGACCGGGACAGGAGATTATGGCTACACCTTC. Its protein is CASSALTGTGDYGYTF.

The CDR3 is CASSPGLAGDEQFF. DNA for the CDR3: TGTGCCAGCTCCCCGGGACTAGCGGGAGATGAGCAGTTCTTC. This chain uses TRBV18 with TRBJ2-1; 14 bases fit TRBD2. This CDR3 has 14 amino acids. In germline, CDR1 is KGHSH, CDR2 LQKENI. V shed 6 bases and J 8 bases; nucleotides not matched to a gene: 3.

This chain connects TRBV27 to TRBJ2-1, with no clear D. Germline-derived CDR1 and CDR2 are MNHEY and SMNVEV (reference sequence). Trimming removed 2 bases from V and 0 bases from J, with 8 bases in between. CDR3 length: 15 residues. DNA for the CDR3: TGTGCCAGCAGTTTAAGCCCTTCCTCCTACAATGAGCAGTTCTTC. Protein sequence: CASSLSPSSYNEQFF.

This chain links TRBV29-1 with TRBJ2-3; 8 positions agree with TRBD2. The germline V gene encodes CDR1 SQVTM and CDR2 ANQGSEA. This CDR3 spans 13 amino acids. With 7 bases clipped from V and 6 bases from J, the junction kept 9 bases outside the gene matches. This chain's CDR3 is CSATMTSVDTQYF. CDR3 nucleotide sequence: TGCAGCGCGACAATGACTAGCGTGGATACGCAGTATTTT.

The CDR3 bases are TGTGCCAGCAGTGCAGGGGGCGCGGGTTATGGCTACACCTTC. The encoded protein is CASSAGGAGYGYTF. The chain couples TRBV2 to TRBJ1-2; 8 bases align to TRBD1. Per germline, CDR1 SNHLY and CDR2 FYNNEI. The CDR3 has 14 amino acids. Unmatched junction bases numbered 6, after V lost 4 bases and J lost 5 bases. The entire variable domain, with the rest obtained from reference TRBV2 and TRBJ1-2, is as follows: EPEVTQTPSHQVTQMGQEVILRCVPISNHLYFYWYRQILGQKVEFLVSFYNNEISEKSEIFDDQFSVERPDGSNFTLKIRSTKLEDSAMYFCASSAGGAGYGYTFGSGTRLTVV.

The CDR3, as DNA: TGTGCCAGCAGCTCGAGACAGGCAGAAGCTTTCTTT. Protein product: CASSSRQAEAFF. The chain carries TRBV28 and TRBJ1-1, with a possible D match to TRBD1 (6 bases). The CDR3 has 12 residues. Germline loops: CDR1 MDHEN, CDR2 SYDVKM. Trimming left V 6 bases short and J 8 bases short, with 13 bases between. Complete variable domain (other parts from reference TRBV28 and TRBJ1-1): DVKVTQSSRYLVKRTGEKVFLECVQDMDHENMFWYRQDPGLGLRLIYFSYDVKMKEKGDIPEGYSVSREKKERFSLILESASTNQTSMYLCASSSRQAEAFFGQGTRLTVV.